This entry lists 9 T cell receptor beta chains sequenced from one sample in a study of patients and donors after allogeneic stem cell transplantation. TCRdb re-called the RT-PCR reads through MiXCR, storing one row per CDR3 protein. The sample lists 150,000 to 200,000 distinct CDR3 sequences; about a quarter were seen once. The sample consisted of blood, either unsorted or a sorted T cell fraction (not recorded which). Every receptor here comes from a human donor who was either an allogeneic HSCT recipient or a stem cell or donor lymphocyte infusion donor (not recorded which). It is not recorded whose cells these are; they may come from a transplant donor.

The CDR3 loop is CASSEASSSEQFF. The DNA for the CDR3 is TGTGCCAGCAGCGAGGCCTCCAGCAGCGAGCAGTTCTTC. The chain couples TRBV9 to TRBJ2-1, with D unresolved. Germline V gene sequence: CDR1 SGDLS, CDR2 YYNGEE. Trimming shortened V by 3 bases and J by 10 bases, and 14 bases separated the two germline ends. The CDR3 runs to 13 residues. The complete variable domain, with remaining parts taken from reference TRBV9 and TRBJ2-1, reads DSGVTQTPKHLITATGQRVTLRCSPRSGDLSVYWYQQSLDQGLQFLIQYYNGEERAKGNILERFSAQQFPDLHSELNLSSLELGDSALYFCASSEASSSEQFFGPGTRLTVL.

This clonotype was seen only a few times. This chain joins TRBV14 and TRBJ2-2; 11 bases line up with TRBD1. V lost 1 base and J lost 7; bases outside the gene matches: 2. This CDR3 spans 15 amino acids. Germline CDR1 is SGHDN and CDR2 is FVKESK. The DNA of the CDR3 is TGTGCCAGCAGCCAAGGGACAGGGGGCCTCGGGGAGCTGTTTTTT. Its protein product is CASSQGTGGLGELFF.

In this sample, this clonotype turned up a few times. J is TRBJ2-1 and V is TRBV30; a possible D gene is TRBD2 (5 bases). The CDR3 has 14 amino acids. Per germline, CDR1 GTSNPN and CDR2 SVGIG (reference sequence). Trimming cost V 0 bases and J 7 bases, with 13 bases left between them. The CDR3 region is CAWSVLGRDNEQFF. In DNA form, the CDR3 reads TGTGCCTGGAGTGTACTGGGCCGGGATAATGAGCAGTTCTTC.

The chain uses TRBV5-1 and TRBJ2-1; no reliable D call. Germline assignment: CDR1 SGHRS and CDR2 YFSETQ. Trimming removed 0 bases from V and 0 bases from J, with 16 bases in between. The CDR3 runs to 18 residues. CDR3 coding DNA: TGCGCCAGCAGCTTGGGGCAAATTATACCAATCTCCTACAATGAGCAGTTCTTC. It specifies CASSLGQIIPISYNEQFF.

The chain links TRBV6-2 or TRBV6-3 to TRBJ2-5, with a possible D match to TRBD2 (5 bases). The V and J ends lost 6 bases and 1 base respectively, with 15 bases between them. The germline V gene encodes CDR1 MNHEY and CDR2 SVGEGT. CDR3 size: 15 residues. CDR3 sequence (DNA): TGTGCCAGCAGCATGGACTTCCTATTCCAAGAGACCCAGTACTTC. Translating it yields CASSMDFLFQETQYF.

There are many counts of this clonotype. The chain recombines TRBV29-1 with TRBJ1-2; 9 nucleotides agree with TRBD1. V was pared by 6 bases and J by 4 bases, with 9 bases of the junction left unmatched. From germline, CDR1 is SQVTM and CDR2 ANQGSEA. CDR3 length: 14 amino acids. CDR3 sequence reads: CSVGGQGLSYGYTF. Here the CDR3 DNA reads TGCAGCGTGGGGGGACAGGGCCTGAGCTATGGCTACACCTTC.

This chain links TRBV29-1 with TRBJ1-1, with no clear D. This CDR3 has 10 amino acids. Germline values: CDR1 SQVTM, CDR2 ANQGSEA. V lost 6 bases, J lost 3 bases, and 5 bases lay in between. CDR3 region: CSVRDTEAFF. CDR3 coding DNA: TGCAGCGTCCGAGACACTGAAGCTTTCTTT.

This chain uses TRBV29-1 with TRBJ1-1, with D tentatively TRBD1 (5 bases). V was cut by 7 bases and J by 5 bases, with 11 bases left in between. This CDR3 comprises 11 residues. Germline-derived CDR1 and CDR2 are SQVTM and ANQGSEA. CDR3 region: CSAPQGTEAFF. CDR3 nucleotides: TGCAGCGCTCCTCAGGGAACTGAAGCTTTCTTT.

The chain combines TRBV12-3 or TRBV12-4 with TRBJ2-3, with D hard to call. V dropped 1 base and J dropped 0 bases, with 5 bases sitting between them. The CDR3 contains 14 residues. The CDR3 is CASSLVRSTDTQYF. The CDR3 DNA reads as TGTGCCAGCAGTTTAGTTCGGAGCACAGATACGCAGTATTTT.